This T cell receptor beta chain stems from a study of cytomegalovirus exposure and HLA in healthy donors. PCR was performed using 60 Vbeta and 13 Jbeta primers. The protocol was immunoSEQ multiplex PCR, while the TCRdb copy is restricted to in-frame clones and leaves out a portion. The sample has approximately 110,000 clones, less than 80% seen once. This receptor was taken from a woman aged 40 to 50 in good health and CMV-seronegative. Sequences were obtained from PBMCs.

In nucleotides, the CDR3 is TGTGCCAGTAGTAAAGGACCCGCGCTAGGGGAAGAGACCCAGTACTTC. This gives the protein CASSKGPALGEETQYF. The V call is TRBV19, the J call TRBJ2-5, with TRBD1 as a possible D gene (5 bases). Looked up from germline, CDR1 is LNHDA and CDR2 is SQIVND (reference sequence). The germline V and J ends were trimmed by 4 bases and 3 bases, with 18 bases remaining between them. The CDR3 spans 16 residues. The entire variable domain, with the rest obtained from reference TRBV19 and TRBJ2-5, is as follows: DGGITQSPKYLFRKEGQNVTLSCEQNLNHDAMYWYRQDPGQGLRLIYYSQIVNDFQKGDIAEGYSVSREKKESFPLTVTSAQKNPTAFYLCASSKGPALGEETQYFGPGTRLLVL.